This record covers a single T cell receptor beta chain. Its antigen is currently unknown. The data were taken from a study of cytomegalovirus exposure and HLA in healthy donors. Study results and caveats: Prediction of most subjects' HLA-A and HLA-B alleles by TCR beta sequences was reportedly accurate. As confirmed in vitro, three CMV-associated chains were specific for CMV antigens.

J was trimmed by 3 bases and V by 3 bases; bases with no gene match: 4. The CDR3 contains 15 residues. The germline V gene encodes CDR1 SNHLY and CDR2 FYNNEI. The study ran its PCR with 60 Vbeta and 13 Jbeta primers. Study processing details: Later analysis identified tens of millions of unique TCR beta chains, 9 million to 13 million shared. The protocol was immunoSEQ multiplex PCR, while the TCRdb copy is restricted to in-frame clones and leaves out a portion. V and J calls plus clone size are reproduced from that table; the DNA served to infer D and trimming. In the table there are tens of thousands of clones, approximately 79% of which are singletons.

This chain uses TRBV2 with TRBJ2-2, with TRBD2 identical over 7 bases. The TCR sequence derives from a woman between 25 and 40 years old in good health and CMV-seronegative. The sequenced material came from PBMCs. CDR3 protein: CASSDLGGDTGELFF. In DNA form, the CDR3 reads TGTGCCAGCAGTGATCTTGGGGGGGACACCGGGGAGCTGTTTTTT.